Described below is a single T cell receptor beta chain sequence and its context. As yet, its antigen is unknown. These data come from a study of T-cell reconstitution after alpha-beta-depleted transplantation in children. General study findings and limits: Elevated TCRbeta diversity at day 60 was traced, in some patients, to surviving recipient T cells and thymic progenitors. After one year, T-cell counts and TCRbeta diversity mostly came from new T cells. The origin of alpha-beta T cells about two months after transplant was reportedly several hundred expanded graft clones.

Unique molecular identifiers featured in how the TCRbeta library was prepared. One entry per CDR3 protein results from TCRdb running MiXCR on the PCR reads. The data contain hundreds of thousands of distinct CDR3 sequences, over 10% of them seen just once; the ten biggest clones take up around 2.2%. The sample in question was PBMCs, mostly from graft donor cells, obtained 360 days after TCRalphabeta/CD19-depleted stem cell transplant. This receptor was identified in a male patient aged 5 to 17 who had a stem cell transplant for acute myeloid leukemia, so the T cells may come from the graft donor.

The CDR3 DNA reads TGCGCCAGCCGACGGGCAGGGCCATTCTACGAGCAGTACTTC. It codes for CASRRAGPFYEQYF. The V and J genes are TRBV5-1 and TRBJ2-7, with D possibly being TRBD1 (5 bases). Germline values: CDR1 SGHRS, CDR2 YFSETQ. Deletions cut 7 bases from V and 3 bases from J, with 17 bases between. The length of the CDR3 is 14 residues.